The T cell receptor (beta chain) under discussion was sequenced for a study of T cell repertoires in cytomegalovirus infection (dated by TCRdb to between 2019 and 2020). Looking at the study overall: Donor HLA type was relevant to the analysis, as public TCR beta signatures indicated carriage of CMV infection together with the matching HLA type.

Overall results and qualifications from the work: Carriers of CMV infection plus the relevant HLA type were discriminated by the cumulative frequency of public TCR beta family members in the study cohort and in an independent approximately 350-donor cohort. The ex vivo response was dominated by HLA-C-restricted CMV-specific TCR beta clonotypes, and the single most frequent clonotype in two of eight donors was supplied by these HLA-C-restricted clonotypes.

The V and J ends are trimmed by 6 bases and 3 bases, leaving 10 bases between them. The CDR3 contains 12 residues, cysteine and phenylalanine counted. The only DNA kept is the CDR3, 36 bases in frame from the first base. Via the germline V gene (reference sequence), CDR1 is DFQATT and CDR2 SNEGSKA. Comments on this clonotype: No antigen is known for it. No base qualities exist here, and no much larger clone lies one base off it.

Sequencing was performed on an Illumina HiSeq 1500. The public reads were quality trimmed at Q25 with fastp and then assembled into clones with MiXCR by TCRdb, keeping productive beta chains. Entries that share a CDR3 protein sequence are merged under the most common genes and DNA. The sample data list around 110,000 distinct CDR3 sequences, and over 9.5% of these were observed just once. The ten largest account for 25% to 40% of the sample. The rearranged segments are TRBV20-1 and TRBJ2-3; the D gene lacks a confident call. Sequencing was performed on PBMCs, sequenced either directly or after in vitro stimulation (not recorded which). This receptor was taken from a human donor in good health (CMV status not recorded). Some clones in this sample may be carry-over from other donors' samples. The sequence in DNA is TGCAGTGCGGTGGGATTTACAGATACGCAGTATTTT. Translated, this is CSAVGFTDTQYF.